This passage covers 20 T cell receptor beta chains from one sample sequenced in a study of T cell repertoires in cytomegalovirus infection. One entry per CDR3 protein results from TCRdb running MiXCR on the reads. Of about 180,000 distinct CDR3 sequences in the sample, 13% to 15% are singletons; the top ten hold over 25%. Sequenced input: PBMCs. These receptors originate from a human donor in good health (CMV status not recorded). Some clones in this sample may be carry-over from other donors' samples.

J is TRBJ2-1 and V is TRBV28, with TRBD2 matching 7 bases. The CDR3 runs 13 residues. Looked up from germline, CDR1 is MDHEN and CDR2 is SYDVKM. J lost 15 bases, V lost 3 bases, and 11 bases had no gene match. DNA for the CDR3: TGTGCCAGCAGTTTTGGTGCTAGCGGAGGAGGGTTCTTC. This gives the protein CASSFGASGGGFF.

A few counts support this clonotype. The V and J genes are TRBV10-3 and TRBJ2-1, with TRBD2 matching 9 bases. The length of the CDR3 is 14 residues. The germline gives CDR1 ENHRY, CDR2 SYGVKD. The trim removed 4 bases at V and 5 bases at J, leaving 3 bases unmatched. The CDR3, as DNA: TGTGCCATCAGTGTAGCGGGAGTCCACAATGAGCAGTTCTTC. Residues: CAISVAGVHNEQFF.

The chain carries TRBV9 and TRBJ1-3; D is undetermined. CDR1 is SGDLS, CDR2 YYNGEE, per germline. Trimming removed 1 base from V and 0 bases from J, with 11 bases in between. This CDR3 spans 16 amino acids. CDR3 residues: CASSVRPGTSGNTIYF. CDR3 nucleotide sequence: TGTGCCAGCAGCGTACGACCGGGCACCTCTGGAAACACCATATATTTT.

The V gene is TRBV6-1, the J gene TRBJ2-7, with no clear D. The V gene lost 6 bases and the J gene lost 6 bases, with 18 bases spanning the gap. The CDR3 length is 14 residues. Germline-derived CDR1 and CDR2 are MNHNS and SASEGT. The CDR3 loop reads CASRVRLGSFEQYF. In DNA, the CDR3 is TGTGCCAGCAGAGTAAGATTAGGATCGTTCGAGCAGTACTTC.

This clonotype has a handful of counts. The chain links TRBV6-5 to TRBJ1-1; TRBD1 might be the D (6 bases). The CDR3 is 17 residues long. V lost 2 bases, J lost 1 base, and 17 bases lay in between. Germline V gene data show CDR1 as MNHEY and CDR2 as SVGAGI. The CDR3 sequence: CASSYGPQTGTNTEAFF. CDR3 bases: TGTGCCAGCAGTTACGGCCCTCAAACAGGGACGAACACTGAAGCTTTCTTT.

The V and J genes are TRBV2 and TRBJ1-1, with D uncertain. Between the trimmed V and J ends, which lost 1 base and 1 base, there was a span of 7 bases. CDR3 length: 14 amino acids. Germline V lookup: CDR1 SNHLY, CDR2 FYNNEI. The CDR3 nucleotides are TGTGCCAGCAGTGAAGAGATTAGGAACACTGAAGCTTTCTTT. It encodes CASSEEIRNTEAFF.

This chain links TRBV4-3 with TRBJ2-5; 11 bases line up with TRBD2. The V gene's germline CDR1 is LGHNA and CDR2 YSLEER. The length of the CDR3 is 16 residues. V lost 3 bases and J lost 5; bases outside the gene matches: 8. Here the CDR3 DNA reads TGCGCCAGCAGCCAGGATAGCGGGAGGGCCCGGGAGACCCAGTACTTC. Protein product: CASSQDSGRARETQYF.

This clonotype has ten or more counts. The chain combines TRBV7-3 with TRBJ2-1; the match to TRBD2 covers 10 bases. From germline, CDR1 is SGHTA and CDR2 FQGTGA. The CDR3 consists of 14 residues. The V and J ends lost 2 bases and 7 bases, in that order; junction bases with no gene match: 2. The CDR3 is CASSLSGLANEQFF. The CDR3 nucleotides are TGTGCCAGCAGCTTATCGGGACTAGCGAATGAGCAGTTCTTC. Full variable domain (rest looked up from reference TRBV7-3 and TRBJ2-1): GAGVSQTPSNKVTEKGKYVELRCDPISGHTALYWYRQSLGQGPEFLIYFQGTGAADDSGLPNDRFFAVRPEGSVSTLKIQRTERGDSAVYLCASSLSGLANEQFFGPGTRLTVL.

There are a few counts of this clonotype. This chain joins TRBV6-2 or TRBV6-3 and TRBJ2-7, with TRBD2 identical over 7 bases. CDR1 and CDR2 (germline): MNHEY, SVGEGT. The CDR3 runs to 15 residues. V lost 2 bases to trimming and J lost 1 base; unmatched junction nucleotides: 5. CDR3 sequence reads: CASSYSSSGSYEQYF. The CDR3 DNA reads TGTGCCAGCAGTTACAGTTCTAGCGGATCCTACGAGCAGTACTTC.

This clonotype was counted only a few times. This sequence joins TRBV10-3 and TRBJ1-6; a possible D gene is TRBD1 (6 bases). The V gene's germline CDR1 is ENHRY and CDR2 SYGVKD. The V end lost 2 bases, the J end lost 10 bases, and 12 bases lay between the germline ends. CDR3 length: 14 amino acids. The CDR3: CAISEALGQSPLHF. DNA for the CDR3: TGTGCCATCAGTGAGGCGCTCGGACAGTCACCCCTCCACTTT.

The table lists this clonotype with many counts. The rearrangement joins TRBV7-2 to TRBJ2-7, with D possibly matching TRBD1 (6 bases). Deletions cut 6 bases from V and 1 base from J, with 16 bases between. The CDR3 totals 15 residues. Germline V gene sequence: CDR1 SGHTA, CDR2 FQGNSA. DNA of the CDR3: TGTGCCAGCAGGAATACAGGGTTAGGATCCTACGAGCAGTACTTC. Translation gives CASRNTGLGSYEQYF. The whole variable domain, filled in from reference TRBV7-2 and TRBJ2-7, reads GAGVSQSPSNKVTEKGKDVELRCDPISGHTALYWYRQSLGQGLEFLIYFQGNSAPDKSGLPSDRFSAERTGGSVSTLTIQRTQQEDSAVYLCASRNTGLGSYEQYFGPGTRLTVT.

There are many counts of this clonotype. The chain couples TRBV7-2 to TRBJ2-7; the D is unclear. Germline CDR1 SGHTA, CDR2 FQGNSA. V was shortened by 6 bases and J by 2 bases, with 11 bases between the two germline ends. The CDR3 covers 13 residues. This CDR3 reads CASRPGATYEQYF. CDR3 DNA sequence: TGTGCCAGCAGACCTGGAGCCACCTACGAGCAGTACTTC.

The J gene is TRBJ2-7, the V gene TRBV6-2 or TRBV6-3; 12 nucleotides align to TRBD1. Germline trimming cut 5 bases from V and 8 bases from J; bases unmatched to any gene: 4. CDR3 length equals 13 residues. The germline V gene encodes CDR1 MNHEY and CDR2 SVGEGT. The CDR3 nucleotides read TGTGCCAGCAGTCCGGGACAGGGGGCTAAGCAGTACTTC. As protein: CASSPGQGAKQYF.

This clonotype was picked up many times. The chain combines TRBV7-8 with TRBJ2-7; maybe TRBD2 (7 bases). The germline V gene encodes CDR1 SGHVS and CDR2 FQNEAQ. CDR3 length: 12 residues. The V and J ends lost 1 base and 12 bases respectively, with 13 bases between them. The CDR3: CASSLGGGPSYF. CDR3 nucleotides: TGTGCCAGCAGCTTAGGCGGGGGCCCATCGTACTTC.

This clonotype was detected many times. This chain connects TRBV7-2 to TRBJ1-5; TRBD1 agrees at 8 bases. V trimming: 2 bases; J trimming: 0 bases; junction bases outside the gene matches: 6. Germline V gene data show CDR1 as SGHTA and CDR2 as FQGNSA. The CDR3 length is 17 residues. CDR3 coding DNA: TGTGCCAGCAGCTTAAGGGGACAGGTTTATAGCAATCAGCCCCAGCATTTT. Its translation is CASSLRGQVYSNQPQHF.

The V and J genes are TRBV5-6 and TRBJ1-1, with D perhaps matching TRBD1 (6 bases). V lost 2 bases and J 1 base, leaving 9 bases between the germline ends. The CDR3 runs to 14 residues. The germline CDR1 and CDR2 sequences are SGHDT and YYEEEE. The CDR3 bases are TGTGCCAGCAGCTTCGGGACACCGAACACTGAAGCTTTCTTT. This gives the protein CASSFGTPNTEAFF.

This clonotype was counted a few times. The chain is built from TRBV6-2 or TRBV6-3 and TRBJ2-5, with 14 bases matching TRBD2. V shed 4 bases and J 5 bases; nucleotides not matched to a gene: 6. The CDR3 has 16 amino acids. Germline V gene sequence: CDR1 MNHEY, CDR2 SVGEGT. CDR3: CASSSGTSGRRETQYF. The CDR3 DNA sequence: TGTGCCAGCAGTTCCGGGACTAGCGGGAGACGGGAGACCCAGTACTTC.

This clonotype occurred many times. The chain links TRBV7-8 to TRBJ1-2; TRBD1 is a possible D gene (5 bases). With 3 bases removed from V and 0 bases from J, the gap between germline ends came to 14 bases. CDR3 size: 16 residues. Germline loops: CDR1 SGHVS, CDR2 FQNEAQ. CDR3 bases: TGTGCCAGCAGCTTCCCGAGTACAGGAGCTAACTATGGCTACACCTTC. Protein sequence: CASSFPSTGANYGYTF. Complete variable domain (other parts from reference TRBV7-8 and TRBJ1-2): GAGVSQSPRYKVAKRGQDVALRCDPISGHVSLFWYQQALGQGPEFLTYFQNEAQLDKSGLPSDRFFAERPEGSVSTLKIQRTQQEDSAVYLCASSFPSTGANYGYTFGSGTRLTVV.

The genes are TRBV20-1 and TRBJ2-7, with D tentatively TRBD2 (7 bases). The CDR3 is 13 amino acids. Deletions cut 4 bases from V and 2 bases from J, with 12 bases between. The germline gives CDR1 DFQATT, CDR2 SNEGSKA (reference sequence). The CDR3 sequence is CSAKGGDPYEQYF. The CDR3 region has the DNA TGCAGTGCTAAGGGGGGGGACCCCTACGAGCAGTACTTC.

V usage is TRBV11-2 and J usage is TRBJ1-1; D perhaps matches TRBD1 (5 bases). The CDR3 has 12 residues. V was trimmed by 5 bases and J by 7 bases, leaving 11 bases between them. Germline CDR1 reads SGHAT; CDR2 reads FQNNGV. CDR3 in amino acids: CASSPGAVEAFF. DNA of the CDR3: TGTGCCAGCAGCCCTGGGGCTGTTGAAGCTTTCTTT.